This TCR beta chain was identified during a study of type 1 and type 2 diabetes patients. At the level of the study: Donors were type 1 diabetes, type 2 diabetes, or nondiabetic controls.

The PCR template was genomic DNA. A primer set of 30 forward and 13 reverse primers amplified the CDR3. TCRdb fed the multiplex PCR reads into MiXCR, producing one record per CDR3 protein. The data hold 250,000 or so distinct CDR3 sequences, with 47% observed a single time. Sequencing was done on a sample of peripheral blood mononuclear cells (PBMCs). This TCR derives from a man aged 18 to 30 with type 2 diabetes.

The DNA of the CDR3 is TGCGCCAGCAGGGGACCGTCGTCAGATACGCAGTATTTT. It is translated as CASRGPSSDTQYF. The rearrangement joins TRBV10-1 to TRBJ2-3; D may correspond to TRBD1 or TRBD2 (5 bases each). The V end was cut by 6 bases, the J end by 4 bases, with 11 bases between. Germline V CDR1 and CDR2: WNHNN, SYGVQD (reference sequence). This CDR3 contains 13 residues.